This T cell receptor (beta chain) was obtained from a study of cytomegalovirus exposure and HLA in healthy donors. Study-level findings and limits: That first-cohort TCR clusters tended to co-occur in the 95 to 150 validation repertoires was found in a later analysis. Most TCR sequences were rare, but some public TCRs occurred in many donors. Reportedly, diagnosis of cytomegalovirus status by the classifier showed high specificity and sensitivity.

Clones were sequenced by immunoSEQ multiplex PCR, and TCRdb holds only the in-frame ones, with some missing. The table lists a few hundred thousand clones, just over 85% of them singletons. A remark on this clone: Antigen: not known.

The clonotype was recovered from a woman aged 18-35 years in good health and CMV-seronegative. The sequenced sample was PBMCs.

The CDR3 spells CASSPTWARAYEQYF. In DNA form, the CDR3 reads TGTGCCAGCAGCCCCACCTGGGCCCGAGCCTACGAGCAGTACTTC. The chain combines TRBV9 with TRBJ2-7, with D unresolved. Trimming took off 4 bases at V and 2 bases at J, with 16 bases between the two ends. The CDR3 extends over 15 amino acids. Germline lookup yields CDR1 SGDLS and CDR2 YYNGEE.